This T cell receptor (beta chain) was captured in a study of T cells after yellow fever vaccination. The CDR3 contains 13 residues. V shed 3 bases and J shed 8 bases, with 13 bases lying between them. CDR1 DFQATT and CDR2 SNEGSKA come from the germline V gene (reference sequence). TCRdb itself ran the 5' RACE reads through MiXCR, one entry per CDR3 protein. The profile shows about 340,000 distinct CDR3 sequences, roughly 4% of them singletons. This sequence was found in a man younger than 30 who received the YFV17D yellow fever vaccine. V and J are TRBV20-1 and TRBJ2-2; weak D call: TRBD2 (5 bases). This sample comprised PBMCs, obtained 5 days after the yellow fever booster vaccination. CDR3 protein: CSARDWQSGELFF. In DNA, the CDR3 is TGCAGTGCTAGGGACTGGCAGTCTGGGGAGCTGTTTTTT.